Each of the 10 T cell receptor beta chains below was sequenced from the same sample in a study of OX40 agonist ivuxolimab in advanced cancers. Receptor libraries were prepared by the immunoSEQ multiplex PCR assay. TCRdb obtained this table from immuneACCESS and retained in-frame rearrangements with V and J assigned. These tables miss some clones; where compared with another copy, unresolved V genes account for less than half of the shortfall, and the remainder is unexplained. In all, the sample holds over 30,000 clones, and 82% of those were seen once. About 20% of the sample is taken by the ten largest. The material was CD4+ or CD8+ T cells sorted from blood, obtained in a trial of the OX40 agonist ivuxolimab. These receptors were collected from an adult with an advanced solid tumor such as melanoma, head and neck, liver or kidney cancer.

This clone was detected only once. This rearrangement joins TRBV18 to TRBJ1-1; TRBD1 matches at 7 bases. Trimming removed 1 base from V and 1 base from J; junction bases left unmatched: 3. This CDR3 is 15 amino acids long. CDR1 is KGHSH and CDR2 is LQKENI in the germline V gene. The CDR3 region is CASSPQQGRNTEAFF. The CDR3 DNA reads TGTGCCAGCTCACCACAACAGGGGAGGAACACTGAAGCTTTCTTT.

This chain uses TRBV7-8 with TRBJ2-3; D is unclear. Deletions cut 2 bases from V and 2 bases from J, with 11 bases between. CDR3 size: 15 residues. Germline V CDR1 and CDR2: SGHVS, FQNEAQ. The CDR3 reads CASSLSATLTDTQYF. In nucleotides, the CDR3 is TGTGCCAGCAGCTTATCGGCGACACTCACAGATACGCAGTATTTT.

The CDR3 loop is CAWGRQASNQPQHF. In nucleotides, the CDR3 is TGTGCCTGGGGGCGACAGGCCAGCAATCAGCCCCAGCATTTT. The rearrangement links TRBV30 to TRBJ1-5; TRBD1 might be the D (6 bases). The CDR3 extends over 14 amino acids. V lost 5 bases and J lost 1, with 12 bases in between. Germline assignment: CDR1 GTSNPN and CDR2 SVGIG (reference sequence).

This clone was detected a few times. The rearrangement links TRBV4-3 to TRBJ2-2; the D gene is possibly TRBD2 (5 bases). The V end lost 3 bases, the J end lost 9 bases, and 14 bases lay between the germline ends. The CDR3 is 14 residues long. Germline CDR1 and CDR2: LGHNA and YSLEER. The CDR3: CASSHDYQARELFF. CDR3 DNA sequence: TGCGCCAGCAGCCACGACTATCAGGCACGGGAGCTGTTTTTT.

This clone turned up a few times. The gene calls are TRBV19 and TRBJ1-5; D is uncertain. V lost 4 bases and J 7 bases, leaving 11 bases between the germline ends. CDR3 size: 13 residues. Germline V gene lookup returns CDR1 LNHDA and CDR2 SQIVND (reference sequence). The CDR3 protein is CASSNRVQQPQHF. Here the CDR3 DNA reads TGTGCCAGTAGTAACCGGGTACAGCAGCCCCAGCATTTT.

The chain links TRBV2 to TRBJ2-5; maybe TRBD1 (5 bases). The DNA end lines up better with TRBJ2-7; the J call may be wrong. Germline CDR1 reads SNHLY; CDR2 reads FYNNEI. The CDR3 has 12 residues. CDR3: CASSDRVLEQYF. CDR3 coding DNA: TGTGCCAGCAGTGACAGGGTCCTCGAGCAGTACTTC.

V gene TRBV7-2 combines with J gene TRBJ2-2; D is possibly TRBD2 (6 bases). V was trimmed by 6 bases and J by 4 bases, leaving 18 bases between them. Per the germline V gene, CDR1 is SGHTA and CDR2 is FQGNSA. CDR3 size: 16 residues. The CDR3 here is CASSIGNLATTGELFF. Written as DNA, the CDR3 is TGTGCCAGCAGTATCGGGAATCTAGCGACCACCGGGGAGCTGTTTTTT.

This clone showed up just once. The chain is built from TRBV6-6 and TRBJ2-2; D is ambiguous. V lost 0 bases and J lost 1, with 9 bases in between. CDR3 size: 16 residues. Germline V gives CDR1 MNHNY, CDR2 SVGAGI (reference sequence). The CDR3 sequence: CASSYSGLENTGELFF. DNA for the CDR3: TGTGCCAGCAGTTACTCAGGGTTGGAGAACACCGGGGAGCTGTTTTTT.

The chain couples TRBV9 to TRBJ2-2; 10 bases fit TRBD1. Trimming at V came to 7 bases and at J to 3 bases, leaving 6 bases not matched to a gene. Germline CDR1 and CDR2: SGDLS and YYNGEE. This CDR3 contains 15 residues. The CDR3 region has the DNA TGTGCCAGCGCCCGGACAGGGGGGGACACCGGGGAGCTGTTTTTT. This encodes CASARTGGDTGELFF.

The rearrangement uses TRBV28 and TRBJ1-1; D unresolved. Germline CDR1 MDHEN, CDR2 SYDVKM. V lost 6 bases, J lost 1 base, and 12 bases lay in between. The CDR3 covers 14 residues. The CDR3 reads CASRLGGRNTEAFF. Written as DNA, the CDR3 is TGTGCCAGCAGATTAGGAGGGAGGAACACTGAAGCTTTCTTT.